The clone carrying this T cell receptor beta chain appeared once. This sample stems from a study of blood T cell repertoires in COVID-19. This CDR3 is built from 14 residues. J lost 8 bases, V lost 4 bases, and 10 bases had no gene match. Per germline, CDR1 SGDLS and CDR2 YYNGEE. Produced via immunoSEQ multiplex PCR; TCRdb's table is partial and in-frame only. This sample has 200,000 to 250,000 clones; about 86% occur once, and the top ten carry 8.9%. The rearrangement uses TRBV9 and TRBJ1-2; TRBD1 matches 8 bases. This TCR derives from a woman aged 45 to 65 with acute COVID-19. Sequencing used PBMCs or T cells enriched from blood (not recorded which). CDR3 in amino acids: CASSPRDRLGGYTF. DNA of the CDR3: TGTGCCAGCAGCCCCCGGGACAGGCTAGGCGGCTACACCTTC.